Presented here are 22 T cell receptor beta chains from one specimen sequenced in a study of blood T cell repertoires in COVID-19. Data came from immunoSEQ multiplex PCR; TCRdb stores just in-frame clones and leaves some out. The data hold under 150,000 clones, with around 85% observed a single time. The sequencing sample was made of peripheral blood. The receptors were gathered from a woman aged 55-75 years with COVID-19, enrolled during active disease.

The rearrangement links TRBV19 to TRBJ1-6, with 7 bases identical to TRBD1. This CDR3 is 14 amino acids long. Trimming removed 3 bases from V and 6 bases from J; junction bases left unmatched: 2. From germline, CDR1 is LNHDA and CDR2 SQIVND (reference sequence). This chain's CDR3 is CASSIGQVNSPLHF. CDR3 bases: TGTGCCAGTAGTATTGGACAGGTTAATTCACCCCTCCACTTT.

This chain joins TRBV7-9 and TRBJ1-4; D possibly corresponds to TRBD1 (5 bases). The CDR3 runs 14 residues. CDR1 is SEHNR, CDR2 FQNEAQ, per germline (reference sequence). The V and J ends lost 2 bases and 1 base respectively, with 5 bases between them. CDR3 sequence reads: CASSLRGTNEKLFF. CDR3 nucleotide sequence: TGTGCCAGCAGCTTAAGGGGAACTAATGAAAAACTGTTTTTT.

The V call is TRBV6-5, the J call TRBJ2-3, with TRBD1 matching 11 bases. The CDR3 has 15 amino acids. Germline-derived CDR1 and CDR2 are MNHEY and SVGAGI. Trimming cost V 6 bases and J 4 bases; bases outside gene matches: 6. CDR3 in amino acids: CASRYRTGGSDTQYF. CDR3 coding DNA: TGTGCCAGCAGGTATAGGACAGGGGGCTCAGATACGCAGTATTTT.

V and J are TRBV19 and TRBJ2-1; possibly TRBD1 for D (5 bases). The germline V and J ends were trimmed by 5 bases and 7 bases, with 12 bases remaining between them. There are 13 residues in the CDR3. The germline V gene encodes CDR1 LNHDA and CDR2 SQIVND (reference sequence). CDR3 protein: CASSAGRWNEQFF. Here the CDR3 DNA reads TGTGCCAGTAGTGCAGGGCGTTGGAATGAGCAGTTCTTC.

This clone was seen just once. The gene calls are TRBV27 and TRBJ1-2; D is unresolved. Trimming stripped 4 bases from V and 0 bases from J, with 6 bases between. Germline V gene lookup returns CDR1 MNHEY and CDR2 SMNVEV (reference sequence). The CDR3 is 13 amino acids. CDR3 nucleotides: TGTGCCAGCAGTTACACAGCTAACTATGGCTACACCTTC. This sequence encodes CASSYTANYGYTF.

The gene calls are TRBV6-1 and TRBJ2-1, with 7 positions matching TRBD1. The germline gives CDR1 MNHNS, CDR2 SASEGT. The CDR3 contains 12 residues. Trimming at V came to 3 bases and at J to 11 bases, leaving 4 bases not matched to a gene. Written as DNA, the CDR3 is TGTGCCAGCAGTGAGGGACAGAATCAGCAGTTCTTC. Protein sequence: CASSEGQNQQFF.

The chain links TRBV19 to TRBJ1-1; TRBD1 is a possible D gene (5 bases). This CDR3 spans 14 amino acids. Trimming removed 2 bases at V and 4 bases at J, with 11 bases between. The germline CDR1 and CDR2 sequences are LNHDA and SQIVND (reference sequence). Written as DNA, the CDR3 is TGTGCCAGTAGTATAATAGGGGCTGGCACTGAAGCTTTCTTT. Protein: CASSIIGAGTEAFF.

The CDR3 DNA reads TGTGCCAGTAGTCTCCAGGGGGCCAAAGTCTATGGCTACACCTTC. Its translation: CASSLQGAKVYGYTF. The rearrangement links TRBV19 to TRBJ1-2, with 8 positions matching TRBD1. The CDR3 consists of 15 residues. From germline, CDR1 is LNHDA and CDR2 SQIVND (reference sequence). V trimming: 5 bases; J trimming: 4 bases; junction bases outside the gene matches: 9.

Concerning this clone: In the same sample, other DNA sequences code for this CDR3. The V gene is TRBV6-5, the J gene TRBJ1-2, with 7 bases fitting TRBD1. The germline CDR1 and CDR2 sequences are MNHEY and SVGAGI. The CDR3 spans 13 residues. With 2 bases clipped from V and 4 bases from J, the junction kept 1 base outside the gene matches. Here the CDR3 DNA reads TGTGCCAGCAGTTACCCAGGGGGCTATGGCTACACCTTC. Protein product: CASSYPGGYGYTF.

This clone was observed a few times. V gene TRBV27 combines with J gene TRBJ2-2, with 10 bases fitting TRBD2. There are 14 residues in the CDR3. V dropped 6 bases and J dropped 4; count of bases not matched to a gene: 2. CDR1 MNHEY and CDR2 SMNVEV come from the germline V gene (reference sequence). In DNA, the CDR3 is TGTGCCAGCAGAAGGACTAGCGGCACCGGGGAGCTGTTTTTT. Translation: CASRRTSGTGELFF.

As DNA, the CDR3 is TGTGCCAGCAGTTCACTACCTACTGACAGGGGGCCGACCTATGGCTACACCTTC. It encodes CASSSLPTDRGPTYGYTF. This sequence joins TRBV28 and TRBJ1-2; 10 positions match TRBD1. The CDR3 runs 18 residues. The junction had 15 bases not matched to a gene; V was cut back by 4 bases and J by 4 bases. Germline-derived CDR1 and CDR2 are MDHEN and SYDVKM.

The rearrangement links TRBV27 to TRBJ2-4, with 16 positions matching TRBD2. The CDR3 runs to 19 residues. From germline, CDR1 is MNHEY and CDR2 SMNVEV (reference sequence). The V gene end was trimmed by 4 bases and the J gene end by 7 bases; junction bases not matched to a gene: 13. The CDR3 DNA reads as TGTGCCAGCAGTTCACGGCCGGGACTAGCGGGGGGGCCGTGGAACATTCAGTACTTC. Protein product: CASSSRPGLAGGPWNIQYF.

The chain carries TRBV5-6 and TRBJ1-1; D possibly corresponds to TRBD1 (5 bases). Germline V gene lookup returns CDR1 SGHDT and CDR2 YYEEEE. V gave up 3 bases and J gave up 11 bases, with 17 bases separating them. The CDR3 contains 13 residues. This CDR3 reads CASSSRDWPQAFF. As DNA, the CDR3 is TGTGCCAGCAGCTCCCGGGACTGGCCACAGGCTTTCTTT.

The CDR3: CASSPSPQGTEAFF. As DNA, the CDR3 is TGTGCCAGCAGTCCATCCCCCCAGGGCACTGAAGCTTTCTTT. This chain connects TRBV3-1 (or the pseudogene TRBV3-2) to TRBJ1-1, with D tentatively TRBD1 (5 bases). The V gene lost 6 bases and the J gene lost 4 bases, with 15 bases spanning the gap. The CDR3 runs 14 residues. Germline V gives CDR1 LGHDT, CDR2 YNNKEL (reference sequence).

The chain uses TRBV5-1 and TRBJ2-7; 7 nucleotides agree with TRBD1. The CDR3 runs 16 residues. The ends lost 2 bases at V and 0 bases at J; junction bases unmatched: 8. Germline V lookup: CDR1 SGHRS, CDR2 YFSETQ. In nucleotides, the CDR3 is TGCGCCAGCAGCTTAATGACAGGGATCCGCTCCTACGAGCAGTACTTC. This gives the protein CASSLMTGIRSYEQYF.

The chain recombines TRBV6-2 or TRBV6-3 with TRBJ1-2; the D gene is possibly TRBD1 (5 bases). CDR1 is MNHEY, CDR2 SVGEGT, per germline. Trimming cost V 2 bases and J 6 bases, with 19 bases left between them. The CDR3 totals 16 residues. DNA of the CDR3: TGTGCCAGCAGTTACCGCCTACCCCTCGGGGGAAATGGCTACACCTTC. This sequence encodes CASSYRLPLGGNGYTF.

The gene calls are TRBV5-1 and TRBJ2-5; 15 bases agree with TRBD2. Per germline, CDR1 SGHRS and CDR2 YFSETQ. The CDR3 runs to 18 residues. The ends lost 3 bases at V and 0 bases at J; junction bases unmatched: 6. CDR3 loop: CASSSGLAGGLYQETQYF. CDR3 nucleotide sequence: TGCGCCAGCAGCTCCGGACTAGCGGGGGGGTTGTACCAAGAGACCCAGTACTTC. Full variable domain (outside the CDR3, taken from reference TRBV5-1 and TRBJ2-5): KAGVTQTPRYLIKTRGQQVTLSCSPISGHRSVSWYQQTPGQGLQFLFEYFSETQRNKGNFPGRFSGRQFSNSRSEMNVSTLELGDSALYLCASSSGLAGGLYQETQYFGPGTRLLVL.

V gene TRBV7-3 combines with J gene TRBJ2-3; unclear D gene. Germline loops: CDR1 SGHTA, CDR2 FQGTGA. V was clipped by 1 base and J by 5 bases, with 10 bases between them. CDR3 length equals 14 residues. The CDR3 spells CASSLRASVDTQYF. The CDR3 DNA reads as TGTGCCAGCAGCTTAAGGGCCTCAGTAGATACGCAGTATTTT.

The sample holds one count of this clone. V usage is TRBV2 and J usage is TRBJ2-3; 7 bases are a match to TRBD1. Germline assignment: CDR1 SNHLY and CDR2 FYNNEI. V lost 7 bases and J lost 0; bases outside the gene matches: 4. CDR3 length: 14 amino acids. CDR3 sequence reads: CASKKGASTDTQYF. In nucleotides, the CDR3 is TGTGCCAGCAAAAAGGGGGCGAGCACAGATACGCAGTATTTT.

In this sample, this clone turned up once. This sequence joins TRBV19 and TRBJ2-1, with a weak D call TRBD2 (6 bases). This CDR3 is 15 amino acids long. Germline V gene lookup returns CDR1 LNHDA and CDR2 SQIVND (reference sequence). Between the trimmed V and J ends, which lost 4 bases and 7 bases, there was a span of 17 bases. CDR3 loop: CASSTPGRGLNEQFF. The CDR3 region has the DNA TGTGCCAGTAGTACCCCCGGACGGGGGTTGAATGAGCAGTTCTTC.

This chain connects TRBV5-1 to TRBJ1-6; TRBD1 matches at 8 bases. The CDR3 covers 17 residues. J lost 8 bases, V lost 4 bases, and 14 bases had no gene match. Germline V gives CDR1 SGHRS, CDR2 YFSETQ. Here the CDR3 DNA reads TGCGCCAGCAGCCCTGAGGTCTTAGACAGGGGCGATTCACCCCTCCACTTT. This codes for CASSPEVLDRGDSPLHF.

The chain recombines TRBV11-2 with TRBJ1-4; the D gene is possibly TRBD1 (6 bases). Trimming pared 7 bases from V and 0 bases from J, leaving 9 bases between. The CDR3 is made up of 14 amino acids. Germline CDR1 is SGHAT and CDR2 is FQNNGV. The CDR3 nucleotides read TGTGCCAGCACCGAGGGGGCAACTAATGAAAAACTGTTTTTT. As protein: CASTEGATNEKLFF.